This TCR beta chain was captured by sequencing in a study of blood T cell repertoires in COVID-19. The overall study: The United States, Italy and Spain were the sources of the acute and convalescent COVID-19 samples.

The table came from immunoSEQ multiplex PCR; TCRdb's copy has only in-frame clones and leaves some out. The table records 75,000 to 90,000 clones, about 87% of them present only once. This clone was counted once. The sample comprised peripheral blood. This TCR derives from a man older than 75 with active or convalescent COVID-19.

The CDR3 spells CASSHAGTGANFNQPQHF. The CDR3, as DNA: TGTGCCAGCAGCCACGCCGGGACAGGGGCCAATTTCAATCAGCCCCAGCATTTT. V is TRBV4-2 and J is TRBJ1-5; TRBD1 matches at 10 bases. CDR1 is LGHNA, CDR2 YNFKEQ, per germline. There are 18 residues in the CDR3. V lost 3 bases to trimming and J lost 3 bases; unmatched junction nucleotides: 11.